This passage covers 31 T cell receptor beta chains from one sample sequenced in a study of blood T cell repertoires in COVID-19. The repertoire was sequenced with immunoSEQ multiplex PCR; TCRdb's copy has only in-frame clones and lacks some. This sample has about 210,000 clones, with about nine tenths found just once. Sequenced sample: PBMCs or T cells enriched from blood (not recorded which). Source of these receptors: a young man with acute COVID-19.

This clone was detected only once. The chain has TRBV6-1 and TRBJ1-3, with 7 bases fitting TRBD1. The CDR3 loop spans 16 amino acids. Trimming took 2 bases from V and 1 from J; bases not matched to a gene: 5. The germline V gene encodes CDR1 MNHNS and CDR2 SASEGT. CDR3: CASSEPETGSGNTIYF. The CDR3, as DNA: TGTGCCAGCAGTGAACCCGAGACAGGGTCTGGAAACACCATATATTTT.

Here the CDR3 reads CASSLAETSEYEQYF. Here the CDR3 DNA reads TGTGCCAGCAGCTTAGCGGAGACTAGCGAGTACGAGCAGTACTTC. This chain links TRBV7-8 with TRBJ2-7; TRBD2 matches 8 bases. Germline assignment: CDR1 SGHVS and CDR2 FQNEAQ. Trimming took 0 bases from V and 4 from J; bases not matched to a gene: 5. The CDR3 has 15 amino acids.

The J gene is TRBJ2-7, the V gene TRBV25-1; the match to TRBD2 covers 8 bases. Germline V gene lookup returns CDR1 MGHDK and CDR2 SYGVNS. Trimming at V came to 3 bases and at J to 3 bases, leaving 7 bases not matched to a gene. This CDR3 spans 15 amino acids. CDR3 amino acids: CASSDRGGYLYEQYF. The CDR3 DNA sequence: TGTGCCAGCAGTGATCGGGGGGGTTACCTCTACGAGCAGTACTTC.

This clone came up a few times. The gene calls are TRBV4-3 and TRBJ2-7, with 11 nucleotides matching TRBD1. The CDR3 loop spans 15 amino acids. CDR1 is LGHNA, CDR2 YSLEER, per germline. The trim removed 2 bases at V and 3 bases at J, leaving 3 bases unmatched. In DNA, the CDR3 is TGCGCCAGCAGCCAATGGGACAGGGGGAACTACGAGCAGTACTTC. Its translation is CASSQWDRGNYEQYF.

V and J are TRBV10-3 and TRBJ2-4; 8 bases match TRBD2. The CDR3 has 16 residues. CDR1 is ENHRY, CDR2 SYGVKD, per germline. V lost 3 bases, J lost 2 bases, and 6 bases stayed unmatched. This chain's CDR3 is CAISEGAGGTKNIQYF. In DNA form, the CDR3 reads TGTGCCATCAGTGAAGGGGCGGGGGGCACCAAAAACATTCAGTACTTC.

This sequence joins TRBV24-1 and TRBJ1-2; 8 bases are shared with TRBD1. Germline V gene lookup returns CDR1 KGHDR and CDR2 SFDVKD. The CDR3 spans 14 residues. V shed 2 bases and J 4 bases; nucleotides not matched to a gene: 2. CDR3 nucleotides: TGTGCCACCAGTGATTCGACAGGGGTCTATGGCTACACCTTC. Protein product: CATSDSTGVYGYTF.

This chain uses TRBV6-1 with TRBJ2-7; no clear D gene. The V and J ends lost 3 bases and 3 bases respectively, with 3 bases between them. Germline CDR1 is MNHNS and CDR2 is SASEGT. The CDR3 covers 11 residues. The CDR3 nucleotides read TGTGCCAGCAGTGAGTACTACGAGCAGTACTTC. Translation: CASSEYYEQYF.

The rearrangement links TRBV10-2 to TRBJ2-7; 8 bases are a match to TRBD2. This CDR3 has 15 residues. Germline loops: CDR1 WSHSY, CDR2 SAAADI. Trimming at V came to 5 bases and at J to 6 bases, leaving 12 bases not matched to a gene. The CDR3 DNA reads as TGCGCCAGCAGTTCGGGGGGGAGACGGGTGAGCGAGCAGTACTTC. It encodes CASSSGGRRVSEQYF.

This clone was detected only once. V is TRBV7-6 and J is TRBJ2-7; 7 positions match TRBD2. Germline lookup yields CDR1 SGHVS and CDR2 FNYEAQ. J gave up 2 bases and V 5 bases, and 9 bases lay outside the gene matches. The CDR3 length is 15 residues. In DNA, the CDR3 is TGTGCCAGCAGCCCCTCCCCGGGGGGAACCTACGAGCAGTACTTC. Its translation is CASSPSPGGTYEQYF.

CDR3 protein: CASSFGQGVQPQHF. The CDR3 DNA reads TGTGCCAGCAGCTTCGGACAGGGGGTGCAGCCCCAGCATTTT. The chain uses TRBV13 and TRBJ1-5; TRBD1 matches at 10 bases. The CDR3 loop spans 14 amino acids. The V gene end was trimmed by 3 bases and the J gene end by 7 bases; junction bases not matched to a gene: 3. Per germline, CDR1 PRHDT and CDR2 FYEKMQ (reference sequence).

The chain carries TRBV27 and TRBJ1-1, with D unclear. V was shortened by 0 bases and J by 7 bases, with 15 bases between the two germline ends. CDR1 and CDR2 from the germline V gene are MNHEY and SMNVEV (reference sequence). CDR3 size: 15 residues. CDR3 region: CASSLSRATPLEAFF. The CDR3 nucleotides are TGTGCCAGCAGTTTATCGAGGGCCACACCTCTTGAAGCTTTCTTT.

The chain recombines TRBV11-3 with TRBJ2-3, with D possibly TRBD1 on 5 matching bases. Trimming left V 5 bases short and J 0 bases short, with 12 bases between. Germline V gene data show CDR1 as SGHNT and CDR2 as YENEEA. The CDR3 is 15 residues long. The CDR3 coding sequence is TGTGCCAGCAGCCTATTGACAGAGAGCACAGATACGCAGTATTTT. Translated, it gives CASSLLTESTDTQYF.

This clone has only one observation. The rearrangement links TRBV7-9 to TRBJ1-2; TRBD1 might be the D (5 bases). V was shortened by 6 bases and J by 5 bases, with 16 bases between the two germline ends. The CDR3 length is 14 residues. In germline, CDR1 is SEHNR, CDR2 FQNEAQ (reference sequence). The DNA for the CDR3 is TGTGCCAGCAGGTCAAGACAGTATCCTTATGGCTACACCTTC. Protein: CASRSRQYPYGYTF.

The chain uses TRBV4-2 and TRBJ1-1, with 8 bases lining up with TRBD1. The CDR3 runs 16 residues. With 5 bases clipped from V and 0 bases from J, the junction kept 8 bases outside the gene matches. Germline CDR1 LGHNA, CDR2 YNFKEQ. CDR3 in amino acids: CASSKGTGNMNTEAFF. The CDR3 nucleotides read TGTGCCAGCAGCAAAGGGACAGGAAACATGAACACTGAAGCTTTCTTT.

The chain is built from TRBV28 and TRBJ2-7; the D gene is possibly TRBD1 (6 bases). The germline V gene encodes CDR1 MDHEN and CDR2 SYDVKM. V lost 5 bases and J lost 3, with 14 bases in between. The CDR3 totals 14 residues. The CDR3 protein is CASSPTQGYYEQYF. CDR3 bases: TGTGCCAGCAGTCCCACACAGGGCTACTACGAGCAGTACTTC.

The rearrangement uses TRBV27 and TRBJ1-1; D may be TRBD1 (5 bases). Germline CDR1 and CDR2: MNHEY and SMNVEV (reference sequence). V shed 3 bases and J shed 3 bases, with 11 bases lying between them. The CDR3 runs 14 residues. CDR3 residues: CASSFSTGDTEAFF. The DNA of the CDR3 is TGTGCCAGCAGTTTCTCCACAGGTGACACTGAAGCTTTCTTT.

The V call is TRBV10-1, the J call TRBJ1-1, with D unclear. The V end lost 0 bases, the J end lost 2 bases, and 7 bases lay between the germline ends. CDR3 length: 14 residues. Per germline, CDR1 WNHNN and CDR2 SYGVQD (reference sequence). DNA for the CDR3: TGCGCCAGCAGTGAGTCTGCGGGAAACACTGAAGCTTTCTTT. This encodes CASSESAGNTEAFF.

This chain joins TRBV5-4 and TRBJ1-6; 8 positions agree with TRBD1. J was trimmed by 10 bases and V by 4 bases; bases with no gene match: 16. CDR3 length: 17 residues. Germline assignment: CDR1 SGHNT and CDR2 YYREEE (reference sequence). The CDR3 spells CASSVVGRQGFRSPLHF. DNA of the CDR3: TGTGCCAGCAGCGTGGTGGGGCGACAGGGGTTTCGATCACCCCTCCACTTT.

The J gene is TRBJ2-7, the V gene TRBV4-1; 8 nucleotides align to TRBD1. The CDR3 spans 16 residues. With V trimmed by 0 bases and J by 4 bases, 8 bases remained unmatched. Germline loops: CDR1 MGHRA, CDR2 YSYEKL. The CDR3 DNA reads TGCGCCAGCAGCCAAGAAAGAGCCGGACAGGGATACGAGCAGTACTTC. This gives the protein CASSQERAGQGYEQYF.

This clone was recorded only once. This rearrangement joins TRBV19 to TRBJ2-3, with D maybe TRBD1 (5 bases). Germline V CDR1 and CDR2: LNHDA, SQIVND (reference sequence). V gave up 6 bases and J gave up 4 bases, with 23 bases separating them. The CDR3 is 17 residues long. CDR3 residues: CASSNRLGGEGADTQYF. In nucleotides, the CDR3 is TGTGCCAGTAGCAATCGCCTGGGTGGGGAAGGGGCAGATACGCAGTATTTT.

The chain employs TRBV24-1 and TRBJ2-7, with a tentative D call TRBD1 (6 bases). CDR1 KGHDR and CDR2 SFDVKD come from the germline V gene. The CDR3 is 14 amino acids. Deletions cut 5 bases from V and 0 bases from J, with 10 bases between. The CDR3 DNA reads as TGTGCCACCAGTGCCCGGGACAACTCCTACGAGCAGTACTTC. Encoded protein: CATSARDNSYEQYF.

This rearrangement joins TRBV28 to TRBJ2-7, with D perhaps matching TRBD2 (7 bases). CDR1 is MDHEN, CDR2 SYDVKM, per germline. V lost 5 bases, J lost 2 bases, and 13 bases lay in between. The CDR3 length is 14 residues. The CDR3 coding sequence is TGTGCCAGCAGTGTACAGGGAGGGGCCTACGAGCAGTACTTC. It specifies CASSVQGGAYEQYF.

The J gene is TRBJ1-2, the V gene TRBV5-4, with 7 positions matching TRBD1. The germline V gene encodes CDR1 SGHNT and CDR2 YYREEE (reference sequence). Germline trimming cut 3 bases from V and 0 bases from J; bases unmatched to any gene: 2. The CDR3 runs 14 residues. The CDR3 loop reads CASSWGTANYGYTF. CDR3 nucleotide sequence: TGTGCCAGCAGCTGGGGGACAGCTAACTATGGCTACACCTTC.

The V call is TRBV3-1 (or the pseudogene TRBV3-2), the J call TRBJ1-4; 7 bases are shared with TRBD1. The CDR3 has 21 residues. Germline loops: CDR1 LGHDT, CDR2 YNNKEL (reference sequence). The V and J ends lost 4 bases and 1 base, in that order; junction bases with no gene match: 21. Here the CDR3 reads CASSPIGLGQDDLGTNEKLFF. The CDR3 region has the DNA TGTGCCAGCAGCCCTATAGGCCTCGGACAGGATGATTTGGGAACTAATGAAAAACTGTTTTTT.

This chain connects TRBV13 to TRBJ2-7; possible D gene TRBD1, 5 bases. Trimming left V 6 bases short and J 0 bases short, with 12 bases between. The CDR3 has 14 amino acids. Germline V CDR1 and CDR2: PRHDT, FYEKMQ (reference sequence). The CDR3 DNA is TGTGCCAGCAGTTCAGGGCCGAGCTCCTACGAGCAGTACTTC. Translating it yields CASSSGPSSYEQYF.

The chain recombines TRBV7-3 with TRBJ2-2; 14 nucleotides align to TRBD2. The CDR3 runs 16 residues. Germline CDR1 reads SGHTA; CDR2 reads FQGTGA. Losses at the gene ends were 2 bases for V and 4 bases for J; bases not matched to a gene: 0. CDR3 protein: CASSLGTSGSTGELFF. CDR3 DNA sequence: TGTGCCAGCAGCTTAGGGACTAGCGGGAGCACCGGGGAGCTGTTTTTT.

The CDR3 DNA is TGCGCCAGCAGCCAAGGCCTAGCGGGACCGGTAGGAGATACGCAGTATTTT. Protein sequence: CASSQGLAGPVGDTQYF. The chain uses TRBV4-1 and TRBJ2-3, with 9 bases fitting TRBD2. Germline trimming cut 1 base from V and 5 bases from J; bases unmatched to any gene: 10. Germline CDR1 is MGHRA and CDR2 is YSYEKL. This CDR3 is 17 amino acids long.

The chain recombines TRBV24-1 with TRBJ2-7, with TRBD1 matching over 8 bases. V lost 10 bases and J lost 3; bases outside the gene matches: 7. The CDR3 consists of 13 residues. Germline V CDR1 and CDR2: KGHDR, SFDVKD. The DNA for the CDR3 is TGTGCCACTACGGACAGGGTCCGCTACGAGCAGTACTTC. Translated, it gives CATTDRVRYEQYF.

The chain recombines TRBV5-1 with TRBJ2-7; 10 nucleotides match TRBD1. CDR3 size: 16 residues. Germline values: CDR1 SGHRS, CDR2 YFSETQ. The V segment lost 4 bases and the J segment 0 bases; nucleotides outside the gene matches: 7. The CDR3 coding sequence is TGCGCCAGCAGCACCGGACAGGGGGGGCTCTCCTACGAGCAGTACTTC. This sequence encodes CASSTGQGGLSYEQYF.

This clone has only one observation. This chain's CDR3 is CASRRVIGNTQYF. CDR3 coding DNA: TGTGCCAGCCGGCGGGTGATTGGGAATACGCAGTATTTT. V is TRBV2 and J is TRBJ2-3; D possibly corresponds to TRBD2 (5 bases). This CDR3 has 13 amino acids. Germline-derived CDR1 and CDR2 are SNHLY and FYNNEI. V shed 8 bases and J shed 7 bases, with 16 bases lying between them. Full variable domain (outside the CDR3, taken from reference TRBV2 and TRBJ2-3): EPEVTQTPSHQVTQMGQEVILRCVPISNHLYFYWYRQILGQKVEFLVSFYNNEISEKSEIFDDQFSVERPDGSNFTLKIRSTKLEDSAMYFCASRRVIGNTQYFGPGTRLTVL.

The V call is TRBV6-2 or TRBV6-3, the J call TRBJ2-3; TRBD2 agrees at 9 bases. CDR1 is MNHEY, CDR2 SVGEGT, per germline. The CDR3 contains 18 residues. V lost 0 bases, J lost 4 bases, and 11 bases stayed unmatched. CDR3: CASSYSLEAGGPPDTQYF. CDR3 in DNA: TGTGCCAGCAGTTACTCGTTAGAGGCGGGAGGGCCTCCAGATACGCAGTATTTT.